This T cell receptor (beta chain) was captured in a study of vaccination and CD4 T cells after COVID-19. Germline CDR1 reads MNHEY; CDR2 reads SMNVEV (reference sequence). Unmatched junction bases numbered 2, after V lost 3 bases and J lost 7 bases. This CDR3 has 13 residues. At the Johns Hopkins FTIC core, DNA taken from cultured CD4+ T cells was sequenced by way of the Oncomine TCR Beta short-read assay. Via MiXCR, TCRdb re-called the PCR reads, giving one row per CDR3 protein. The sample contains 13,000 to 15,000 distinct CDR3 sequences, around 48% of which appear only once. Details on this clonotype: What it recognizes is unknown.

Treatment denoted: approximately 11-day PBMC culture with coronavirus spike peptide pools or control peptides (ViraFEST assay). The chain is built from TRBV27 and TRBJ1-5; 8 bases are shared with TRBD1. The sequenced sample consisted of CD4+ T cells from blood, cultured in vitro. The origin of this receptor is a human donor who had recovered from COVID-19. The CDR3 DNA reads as TGTGCCAGCAGTTTCAGGGGGCAACAGCCCCAGCATTTT. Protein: CASSFRGQQPQHF.